The T cell receptor (beta chain) under discussion was sequenced for a study of coeliac disease. The data were produced by immunoSEQ multiplex PCR, yet TCRdb's version contains in-frame clones alone and is incomplete. There are fewer than 5,500 clones in the sample; 62% occur only once, and approximately 8% lies in the top ten. By sample fraction, this clone is large. Its antigen remains unknown. Study results and caveats: Active celiac intraepithelial and lamina propria samples had lower TRB and TRG clonality than control samples.

Germline CDR1 SQVTM, CDR2 ANQGSEA. This CDR3 region has 13 residues. The V end was cut by 6 bases, the J end by 4 bases, with 16 bases between. This chain connects TRBV29-1 to TRBJ2-7, with D tentatively TRBD2 (7 bases). This TCR came from a woman between 18 and 29 years old with active celiac disease. The material sequenced was intraepithelial lymphocytes from the gut. The CDR3 sequence: CSVGDGGQYEQYF. In DNA, the CDR3 is TGCAGCGTGGGGGACGGGGGGCAGTACGAGCAGTACTTC.